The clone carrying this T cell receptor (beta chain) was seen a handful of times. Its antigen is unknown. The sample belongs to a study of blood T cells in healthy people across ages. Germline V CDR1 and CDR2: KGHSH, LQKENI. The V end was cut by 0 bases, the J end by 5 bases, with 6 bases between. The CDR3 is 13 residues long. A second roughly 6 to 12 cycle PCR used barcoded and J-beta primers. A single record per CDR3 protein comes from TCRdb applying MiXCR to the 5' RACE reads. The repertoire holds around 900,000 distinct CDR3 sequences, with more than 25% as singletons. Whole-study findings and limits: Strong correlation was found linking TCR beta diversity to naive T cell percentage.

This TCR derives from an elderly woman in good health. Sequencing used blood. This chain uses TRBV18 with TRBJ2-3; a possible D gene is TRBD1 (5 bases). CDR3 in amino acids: CASSPPGLDTQYF. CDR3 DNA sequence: TGTGCCAGCTCACCACCGGGGCTAGATACGCAGTATTTT. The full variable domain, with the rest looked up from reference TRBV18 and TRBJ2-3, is NAGVMQNPRHLVRRRGQEARLRCSPMKGHSHVYWYRQLPEEGLKFMVYLQKENIIDESGMPKERFSAEFPKEGPSILRIQQVVRGDSAAYFCASSPPGLDTQYFGPGTRLTVL.